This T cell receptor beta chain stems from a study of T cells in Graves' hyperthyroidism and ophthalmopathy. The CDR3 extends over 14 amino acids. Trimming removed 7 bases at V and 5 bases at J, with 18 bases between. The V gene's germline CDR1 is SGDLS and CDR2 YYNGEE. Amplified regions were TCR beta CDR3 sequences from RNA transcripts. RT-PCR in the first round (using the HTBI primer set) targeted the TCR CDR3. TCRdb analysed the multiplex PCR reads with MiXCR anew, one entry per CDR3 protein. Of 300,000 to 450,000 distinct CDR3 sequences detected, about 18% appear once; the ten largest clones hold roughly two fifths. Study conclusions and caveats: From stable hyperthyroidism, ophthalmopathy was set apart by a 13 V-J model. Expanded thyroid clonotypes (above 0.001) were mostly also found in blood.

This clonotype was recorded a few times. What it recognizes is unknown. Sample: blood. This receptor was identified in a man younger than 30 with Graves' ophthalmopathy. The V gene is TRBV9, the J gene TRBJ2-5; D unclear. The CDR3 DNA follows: TGTGCCAGCTCCGGTCCGGTGGCCCGGGAGACCCAGTACTTC. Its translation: CASSGPVARETQYF.